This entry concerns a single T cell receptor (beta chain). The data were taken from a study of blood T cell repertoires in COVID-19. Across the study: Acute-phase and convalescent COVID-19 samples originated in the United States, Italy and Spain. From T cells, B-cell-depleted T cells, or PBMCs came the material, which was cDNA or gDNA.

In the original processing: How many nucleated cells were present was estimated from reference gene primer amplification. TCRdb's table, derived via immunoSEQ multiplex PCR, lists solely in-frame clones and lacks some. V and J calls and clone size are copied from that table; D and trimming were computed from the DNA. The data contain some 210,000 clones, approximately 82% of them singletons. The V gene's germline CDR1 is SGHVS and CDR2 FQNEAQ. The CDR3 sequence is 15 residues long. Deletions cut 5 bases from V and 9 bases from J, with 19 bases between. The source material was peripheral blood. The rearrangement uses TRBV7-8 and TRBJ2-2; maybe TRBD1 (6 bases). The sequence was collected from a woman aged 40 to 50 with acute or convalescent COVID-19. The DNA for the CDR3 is TGTGCCAGCAGCATAACGGACAGCCCCTTGAGGGAGCTGTTTTTT. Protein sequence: CASSITDSPLRELFF.